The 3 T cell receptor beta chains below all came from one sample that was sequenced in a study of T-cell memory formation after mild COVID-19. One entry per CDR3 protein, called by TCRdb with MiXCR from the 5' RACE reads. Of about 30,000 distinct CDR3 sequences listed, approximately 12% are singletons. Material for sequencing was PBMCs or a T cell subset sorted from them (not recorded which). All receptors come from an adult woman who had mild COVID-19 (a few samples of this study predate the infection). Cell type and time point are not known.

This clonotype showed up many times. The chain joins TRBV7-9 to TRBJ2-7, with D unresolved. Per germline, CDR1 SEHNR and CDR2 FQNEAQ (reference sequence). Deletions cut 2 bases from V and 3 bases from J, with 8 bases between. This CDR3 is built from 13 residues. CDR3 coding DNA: TGTGCCAGCAGCTTACCCCCTCACTACGAGCAGTACTTC. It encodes CASSLPPHYEQYF.

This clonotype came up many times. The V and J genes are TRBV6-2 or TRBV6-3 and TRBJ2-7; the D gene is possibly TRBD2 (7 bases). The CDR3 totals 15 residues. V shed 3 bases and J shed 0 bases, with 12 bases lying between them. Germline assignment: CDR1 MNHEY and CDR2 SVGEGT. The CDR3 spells CASSYRGGRSYEQYF. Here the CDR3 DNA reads TGTGCCAGCAGTTATAGGGGGGGCCGCTCCTACGAGCAGTACTTC.

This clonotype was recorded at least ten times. CDR3 region: CASSPRSYRDSSYEQYF. The CDR3 coding sequence is TGTGCCAGCAGCCCCCGTTCATACCGGGACAGTTCCTACGAGCAGTACTTC. V and J are TRBV9 and TRBJ2-7, with 7 bases identical to TRBD1. Trimming cost V 4 bases and J 1 base; bases outside gene matches: 14. The CDR3 has 17 residues. CDR1 is SGDLS and CDR2 is YYNGEE in the germline V gene.